Below, 5 T cell receptor beta chains from the same sample are listed, as sequenced in a study of regulatory T cells in long-lasting Graves disease. The time point: persistent/refractory GD, antithyroid drugs over 5 years with positive TRAb. Scientists built the TCR library using RNA that was extracted from PBMCs. Through Arm-PCR of CDR3 regions and iRepertoire HTBI primers, TCR beta libraries were built. TCRdb analysed the multiplex PCR reads with MiXCR anew, one entry per CDR3 protein. The sample consists of about 420,000 distinct CDR3 sequences, about a quarter of them appearing once. The source material was peripheral blood mononuclear cells (PBMCs), sampled when the disease was refractory, from a patient treated with antithyroid drugs. Every receptor here comes from a female donor with Graves disease.

This clonotype turned up a few times. The chain is built from TRBV30 and TRBJ1-1; no clear D. This CDR3 contains 11 residues. The germline CDR1 and CDR2 sequences are GTSNPN and SVGIG (reference sequence). V gave up 7 bases and J gave up 1 base, with 7 bases separating them. The CDR3 bases are TGTGCCTCAAAATGGAACACTGAAGCTTTCTTT. Residues: CASKWNTEAFF.

This clonotype was observed a single time. The V and J genes are TRBV20-1 and TRBJ1-5; unclear D gene. The germline gives CDR1 DFQATT, CDR2 SNEGSKA (reference sequence). This CDR3 has 13 residues. Trimming took 6 bases from V and 5 from J, leaving 14 bases between them. Here the CDR3 reads CSAQLSSDQPQHF. The CDR3 DNA reads TGCAGTGCCCAGCTTTCAAGCGATCAGCCCCAGCATTTT.

This clonotype appeared many times. This chain uses TRBV6-5 with TRBJ2-5, with TRBD2 identical over 7 bases. The V and J ends lost 0 bases and 0 bases, in that order; junction bases with no gene match: 4. The CDR3 length is 16 residues. Per germline, CDR1 MNHEY and CDR2 SVGAGI. DNA of the CDR3: TGTGCCAGCAGTTACTCGGCTAGCGGCTACCAAGAGACCCAGTACTTC. It yields the protein CASSYSASGYQETQYF.

This clonotype turned up a few times. The V and J genes are TRBV6-1 and TRBJ1-1, with D possibly TRBD1 on 6 matching bases. The V and J ends lost 5 bases and 11 bases respectively, with 15 bases between them. The CDR3 totals 12 residues. CDR1 is MNHNS and CDR2 is SASEGT in the germline V gene. CDR3 nucleotide sequence: TGTGCCAGCAGTCCCACAGGGCGTTGGGCTTTCTTT. It yields the protein CASSPTGRWAFF.

At least ten counts were recorded for this clonotype. The CDR3, as DNA: TGTGCCAGCAGTTTAGTTTGGGGGGCTGACTCCTACGAGCAGTACTTC. As protein: CASSLVWGADSYEQYF. V usage is TRBV28 and J usage is TRBJ2-7; D possibly matches TRBD1 or TRBD2 (6 bases each). This CDR3 spans 16 amino acids. Trimming cost V 2 bases and J 0 bases, with 14 bases left between them. Looked up from germline, CDR1 is MDHEN and CDR2 is SYDVKM.